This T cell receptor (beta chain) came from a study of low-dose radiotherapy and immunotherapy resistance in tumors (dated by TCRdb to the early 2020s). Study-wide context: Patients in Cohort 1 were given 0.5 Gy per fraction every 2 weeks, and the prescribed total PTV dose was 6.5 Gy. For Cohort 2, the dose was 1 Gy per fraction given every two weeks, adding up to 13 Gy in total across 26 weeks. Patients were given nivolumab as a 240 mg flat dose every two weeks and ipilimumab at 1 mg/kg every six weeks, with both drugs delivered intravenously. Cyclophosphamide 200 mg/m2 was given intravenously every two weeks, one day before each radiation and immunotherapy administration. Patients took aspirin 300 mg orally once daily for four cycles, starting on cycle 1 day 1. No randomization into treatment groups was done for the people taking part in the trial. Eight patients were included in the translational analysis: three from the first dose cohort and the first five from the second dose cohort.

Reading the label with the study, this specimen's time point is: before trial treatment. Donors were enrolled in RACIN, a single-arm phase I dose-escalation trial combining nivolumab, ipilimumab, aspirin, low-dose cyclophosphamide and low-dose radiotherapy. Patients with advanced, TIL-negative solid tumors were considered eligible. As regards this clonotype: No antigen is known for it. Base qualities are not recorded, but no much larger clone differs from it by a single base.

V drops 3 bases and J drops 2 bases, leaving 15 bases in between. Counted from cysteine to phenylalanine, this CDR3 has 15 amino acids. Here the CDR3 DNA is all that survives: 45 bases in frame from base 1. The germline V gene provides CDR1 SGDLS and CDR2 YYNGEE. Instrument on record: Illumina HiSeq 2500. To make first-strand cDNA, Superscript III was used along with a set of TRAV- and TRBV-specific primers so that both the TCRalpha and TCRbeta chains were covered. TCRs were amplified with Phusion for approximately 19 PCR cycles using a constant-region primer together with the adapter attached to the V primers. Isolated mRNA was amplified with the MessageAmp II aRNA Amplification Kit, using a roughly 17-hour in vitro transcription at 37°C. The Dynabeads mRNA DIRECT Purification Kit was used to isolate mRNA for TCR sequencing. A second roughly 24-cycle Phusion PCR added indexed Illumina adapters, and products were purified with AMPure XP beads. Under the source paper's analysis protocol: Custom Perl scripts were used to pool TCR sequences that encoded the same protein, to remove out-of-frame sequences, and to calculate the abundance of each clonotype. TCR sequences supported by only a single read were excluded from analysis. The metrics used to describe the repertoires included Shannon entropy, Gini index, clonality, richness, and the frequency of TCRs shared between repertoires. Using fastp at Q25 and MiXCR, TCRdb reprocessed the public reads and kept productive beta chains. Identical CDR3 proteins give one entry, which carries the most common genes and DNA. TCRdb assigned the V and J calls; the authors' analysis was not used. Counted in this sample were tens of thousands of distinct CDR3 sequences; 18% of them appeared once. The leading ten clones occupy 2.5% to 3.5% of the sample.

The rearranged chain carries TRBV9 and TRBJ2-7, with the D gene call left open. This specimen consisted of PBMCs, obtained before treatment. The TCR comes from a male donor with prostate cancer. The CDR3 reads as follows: CASSGSATNTYEQYF. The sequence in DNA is TGTGCCAGCAGCGGATCGGCTACCAATACCTACGAGCAGTACTTC.